These 30 T cell receptor beta chains came from one sample sequenced in a study of shared clonotypes between healthy human individuals. TCRdb's table, derived via immunoSEQ multiplex PCR, lists solely in-frame clones and lacks some. The sample contains just over 2,000,000 clones, 85% to 95% of which appear only once. The material sequenced was naive CD4+ T cells sorted from blood. Subset described: CD45RA+ positively selected. These receptors all stem from a young man in good health.

A word on this clone: This sample includes further DNA sequences coding for the same CDR3. The CDR3 spells CASSPTGGYGYTF. DNA for the CDR3: TGCGCCAGCAGTCCGACAGGGGGCTATGGCTACACCTTC. V is TRBV5-1 and J is TRBJ1-2, with 9 nucleotides matching TRBD1. Losses at the gene ends were 5 bases for V and 4 bases for J; bases not matched to a gene: 3. From germline, CDR1 is SGHRS and CDR2 YFSETQ. The CDR3 sequence is 13 residues long.

This chain joins TRBV10-3 and TRBJ1-2; the D is unclear. The CDR3 has 11 residues. CDR1 is ENHRY and CDR2 is SYGVKD in the germline V gene. V lost 5 bases and J lost 8, with 9 bases in between. CDR3 coding DNA: TGTGCCATCAGTCTGGGGAGAGGCTACACCTTC. It specifies CAISLGRGYTF.

The V and J genes are TRBV12-5 and TRBJ1-1; no clear D. There are 15 residues in the CDR3. V was cut by 0 bases and J by 8 bases, with 16 bases left in between. Germline assignment: CDR1 LGHNT and CDR2 FRNRAP. The DNA of the CDR3 is TGTGCTAGTGGTTTGGTAGTTTCGGGTCCCACGGAAGCTTTCTTT. This gives the protein CASGLVVSGPTEAFF.

The chain links TRBV15 to TRBJ2-1, with 9 bases that match TRBD1. Germline CDR1 LNHNV, CDR2 YYDKDF (reference sequence). CDR3 length: 18 amino acids. Trimming took 0 bases from V and 0 from J; bases not matched to a gene: 6. This CDR3 is CATSRDRGTGSSYNEQFF. The CDR3 DNA sequence: TGTGCCACCAGCAGAGATCGGGGGACAGGGAGCTCCTACAATGAGCAGTTCTTC. Together with reference TRBV15 and TRBJ2-1, the CDR3 gives the full variable domain: DAMVIQNPRYQVTQFGKPVTLSCSQTLNHNVMYWYQQKSSQAPKLLFHYYDKDFNNEADTPDNFQSRRPNTSFCFLDIRSPGLGDTAMYLCATSRDRGTGSSYNEQFFGPGTRLTVL.

The CDR3 nucleotides are TGTGCCAGCAGCTACAGGATGGGGGAAAAACTGTTTTTT. Its translation is CASSYRMGEKLFF. The J gene is TRBJ1-4, the V gene TRBV11-3; D might be TRBD1 (5 bases). CDR1 and CDR2 (germline): SGHNT, YENEEA. The ends were cut back, 4 bases at V and 8 bases at J, with 11 bases in the middle. This CDR3 spans 13 amino acids.

This rearrangement joins TRBV6-5 to TRBJ1-2; 9 bases fit TRBD1. The trim removed 4 bases at V and 4 bases at J, leaving 7 bases unmatched. Germline CDR1 is MNHEY and CDR2 is SVGAGI. The CDR3 runs to 15 residues. The CDR3 loop reads CASSSESTGGYGYTF. The CDR3 nucleotides are TGTGCCAGCAGTTCGGAGTCGACAGGGGGCTATGGCTACACCTTC.

This clone was observed once. V usage is TRBV7-2 and J usage is TRBJ2-7, with no clear D. Trimming removed 0 bases from V and 2 bases from J, with 17 bases in between. Germline V gene sequence: CDR1 SGHTA, CDR2 FQGNSA. The CDR3 extends over 17 amino acids. CDR3 in DNA: TGTGCCAGCAGCTTAGCGGGTTCCAGAGGTAGGCCCTACGAGCAGTACTTC. Translating it yields CASSLAGSRGRPYEQYF.

This clone was counted a single time. The chain carries TRBV19 and TRBJ1-2, with D perhaps TRBD1 (6 bases). The CDR3 is made up of 13 amino acids. Trimming pared 7 bases from V and 6 bases from J, leaving 15 bases between. Germline V gene data show CDR1 as LNHDA and CDR2 as SQIVND (reference sequence). The DNA of the CDR3 is TGTGCCAGTAAGAGTAACAGGGAGGATGGCTACACCTTC. Its protein is CASKSNREDGYTF.

DNA of the CDR3: TGTGCCAGCAGAGACTGGGAAGGGAACACTGAAGCTTTCTTT. It codes for CASRDWEGNTEAFF. This chain connects TRBV6-5 to TRBJ1-1; D remains ambiguous. Trimming pared 6 bases from V and 1 base from J, leaving 12 bases between. CDR1 MNHEY and CDR2 SVGAGI come from the germline V gene. This CDR3 is 14 amino acids long.

This chain joins TRBV6-5 and TRBJ1-1; D remains ambiguous. The CDR3 contains 13 residues. Germline V CDR1 and CDR2: MNHEY, SVGAGI. V was shortened by 7 bases and J by 0 bases, with 9 bases between the two germline ends. CDR3 bases: TGTGCCAGCACCGACGGGCTGAACACTGAAGCTTTCTTT. The encoded protein is CASTDGLNTEAFF.

In this sample, this clone turned up once. The rearrangement links TRBV7-2 to TRBJ2-2, with TRBD2 matching over 13 bases. The V and J ends lost 4 bases and 10 bases, in that order; junction bases with no gene match: 15. The CDR3 length is 18 residues. Looked up from germline, CDR1 is SGHTA and CDR2 is FQGNSA. Written as DNA, the CDR3 is TGTGCCAGCAGCTCTCAAGCGGGACTAGCGGGACAGATCACGGAGCTGTTTTTT. Protein: CASSSQAGLAGQITELFF. Filled out from reference TRBV7-2 and TRBJ2-2, the complete variable domain reads GAGVSQSPSNKVTEKGKDVELRCDPISGHTALYWYRQSLGQGLEFLIYFQGNSAPDKSGLPSDRFSAERTGGSVSTLTIQRTQQEDSAVYLCASSSQAGLAGQITELFFGEGSRLTVL.

This chain connects TRBV18 to TRBJ1-2, with no clear D. CDR1 is KGHSH and CDR2 is LQKENI in the germline V gene. CDR3 length: 15 residues. Trimming took 3 bases from V and 4 from J, leaving 15 bases between them. This CDR3 reads CASSPSSSTSYGYTF. CDR3 coding DNA: TGTGCCAGCTCACCTTCTTCGTCCACCTCCTATGGCTACACCTTC.

This clone was picked up one time. This chain joins TRBV6-1 and TRBJ1-6, with unresolved D. CDR1 is MNHNS, CDR2 SASEGT, per germline. Trimming shortened V by 2 bases and J by 6 bases, and 8 bases separated the two germline ends. The CDR3 runs to 14 residues. In nucleotides, the CDR3 is TGTGCCAGCAGTGAAAACTGGGGTAATTCACCCCTCCACTTT. It codes for CASSENWGNSPLHF.

In regard to this clone: The sample has other DNA sequences that encode this CDR3 too. The chain couples TRBV28 to TRBJ2-6; 7 bases fit TRBD2. The ends lost 4 bases at V and 0 bases at J; junction bases unmatched: 0. Germline values: CDR1 MDHEN, CDR2 SYDVKM. The CDR3 spans 15 residues. DNA for the CDR3: TGTGCCAGCAGTTCGGGGGGCTCTGGGGCCAACGTCCTGACTTTC. It encodes CASSSGGSGANVLTF.

V gene TRBV6-5 combines with J gene TRBJ2-1, with D maybe TRBD1 (6 bases). In germline, CDR1 is MNHEY, CDR2 SVGAGI. Trimming shortened V by 5 bases and J by 7 bases, and 12 bases separated the two germline ends. The CDR3 loop spans 13 amino acids. CDR3 protein: CASSGLRGNEQFF. The CDR3 DNA reads TGTGCCAGCAGTGGATTGAGGGGGAATGAGCAGTTCTTC.

As to this clone: Distinct nucleotide sequences in the sample also encode this CDR3. This chain joins TRBV7-9 and TRBJ2-7, with TRBD1 matching 7 bases. Germline assignment: CDR1 SEHNR and CDR2 FQNEAQ (reference sequence). V lost 5 bases to trimming and J lost 2 bases; unmatched junction nucleotides: 3. CDR3 length: 13 residues. The CDR3 sequence is CASSLGGPYEQYF. The CDR3 DNA follows: TGTGCCAGCAGCCTAGGGGGCCCCTACGAGCAGTACTTC.

V usage is TRBV30 and J usage is TRBJ1-4; D might be TRBD1 (5 bases). This CDR3 contains 12 residues. The V end lost 4 bases, the J end lost 8 bases, and 11 bases lay between the germline ends. Germline CDR1 GTSNPN, CDR2 SVGIG (reference sequence). The CDR3 DNA reads as TGTGCCTGGAAGAGAGGGGACGAAAAACTGTTTTTT. Its protein product is CAWKRGDEKLFF. The whole variable domain, remainder taken from reference TRBV30 and TRBJ1-4, is SQTIHQWPATLVQPVGSPLSLECTVEGTSNPNLYWYRQAAGRGLQLLFYSVGIGQISSEVPQNLSASRPQDRQFILSSKKLLLSDSGFYLCAWKRGDEKLFFGSGTQLSVL.

This clone was seen once. The chain couples TRBV6-1 to TRBJ1-4; TRBD1 is a possible D gene (5 bases). The CDR3 has 14 amino acids. Germline CDR1 is MNHNS and CDR2 is SASEGT. Trimming took off 6 bases at V and 4 bases at J, with 12 bases between the two ends. The CDR3 DNA reads TGTGCCAGCAGGACCGAGGGGTATAATGAAAAACTGTTTTTT. This codes for CASRTEGYNEKLFF.

The V call is TRBV28, the J call TRBJ1-1; 7 bases match TRBD1. The V segment lost 5 bases and the J segment 4 bases; nucleotides outside the gene matches: 10. Germline CDR1 and CDR2: MDHEN and SYDVKM. The CDR3 runs 15 residues. The CDR3 nucleotides read TGTGCCAGCAGTATCCCGACAGGGTCCGGCACTGAAGCTTTCTTT. Its protein product is CASSIPTGSGTEAFF. The full variable domain, in which reference TRBV28 and TRBJ1-1 provide the parts outside the CDR3, is DVKVTQSSRYLVKRTGEKVFLECVQDMDHENMFWYRQDPGLGLRLIYFSYDVKMKEKGDIPEGYSVSREKKERFSLILESASTNQTSMYLCASSIPTGSGTEAFFGQGTRLTVV.

This chain links TRBV11-2 with TRBJ1-3; D is uncertain. This CDR3 is 14 amino acids long. Germline CDR1 and CDR2: SGHAT and FQNNGV. With 3 bases removed from V and 4 bases from J, the gap between germline ends came to 10 bases. The CDR3 reads CASSFLDTGNTIYF. CDR3 nucleotide sequence: TGTGCCAGCAGCTTTTTGGATACCGGAAACACCATATATTTT.

The chain carries TRBV7-2 and TRBJ2-3, with TRBD1 matching over 7 bases. There are 17 residues in the CDR3. J gave up 5 bases and V 1 base, and 12 bases lay outside the gene matches. CDR1 is SGHTA, CDR2 FQGNSA, per germline. The CDR3 loop reads CASSLVATGSHRDTQYF. The CDR3 nucleotides are TGTGCCAGCAGCTTAGTGGCGACAGGGTCGCACAGAGATACGCAGTATTTT. Together with reference TRBV7-2 and TRBJ2-3, the CDR3 gives the full variable domain: GAGVSQSPSNKVTEKGKDVELRCDPISGHTALYWYRQSLGQGLEFLIYFQGNSAPDKSGLPSDRFSAERTGGSVSTLTIQRTQQEDSAVYLCASSLVATGSHRDTQYFGPGTRLTVL.

The chain links TRBV6-6 to TRBJ2-7, with D unclear. CDR3 length: 12 residues. Germline V CDR1 and CDR2: MNHNY, SVGAGI (reference sequence). Trimming shortened V by 6 bases and J by 6 bases, and 12 bases separated the two germline ends. CDR3 nucleotide sequence: TGTGCCAGCAGCTATTTGGGTGCCGAGCAGTACTTC. It translates to CASSYLGAEQYF.

V is TRBV15 and J is TRBJ2-5; tentatively, D is TRBD2 (5 bases). This CDR3 is built from 17 residues. Trimming shortened V by 0 bases and J by 0 bases, and 14 bases separated the two germline ends. CDR1 and CDR2 from the germline V gene are LNHNV and YYDKDF (reference sequence). CDR3: CATSRDYGAANQETQYF. CDR3 nucleotides: TGTGCCACCAGCAGAGATTACGGAGCGGCGAACCAAGAGACCCAGTACTTC.

The chain recombines TRBV10-1 with TRBJ2-5; D may be TRBD1 (6 bases). The germline V gene has CDR1 WNHNN and CDR2 SYGVQD (reference sequence). The CDR3 runs 12 residues. V was trimmed by 5 bases and J by 5 bases, leaving 9 bases between them. The DNA for the CDR3 is TGCGCCAGCAGTACTCAGGGGGAGACCCAGTACTTC. Translated: CASSTQGETQYF.

The V and J genes are TRBV25-1 and TRBJ2-7, with no clear D. V was trimmed by 1 base and J by 3 bases, leaving 4 bases between them. The CDR3 has 12 amino acids. Germline V lookup: CDR1 MGHDK, CDR2 SYGVNS. CDR3: CASSESYYEQYF. DNA of the CDR3: TGTGCCAGCAGTGAATCATACTACGAGCAGTACTTC.

This chain connects TRBV5-1 to TRBJ1-2; the D gene is possibly TRBD1 (6 bases). The CDR3 runs 16 residues. Germline V CDR1 and CDR2: SGHRS, YFSETQ. Trimming left V 5 bases short and J 3 bases short, with 20 bases between. This chain's CDR3 is CASSNPGTRNHYGYTF. As DNA, the CDR3 is TGCGCCAGCAGTAATCCCGGGACACGCAACCACTATGGCTACACCTTC.

The rearrangement links TRBV9 to TRBJ2-6; either TRBD1 or TRBD2 may fit D (6 bases each). Trimming removed 0 bases from V and 10 bases from J, with 17 bases in between. Germline CDR1 is SGDLS and CDR2 is YYNGEE. This CDR3 contains 16 residues. CDR3 amino acids: CASSVVPGGAGNVLTF. The CDR3 DNA follows: TGTGCCAGCAGCGTAGTCCCCGGGGGCGCTGGGAACGTCCTGACTTTC.

The J gene is TRBJ2-4, the V gene TRBV6-1, with TRBD1 matching 10 bases. Trimming took 6 bases from V and 7 from J; bases not matched to a gene: 3. The CDR3 extends over 13 amino acids. CDR1 and CDR2 from the germline V gene are MNHNS and SASEGT. The CDR3 sequence is CASRDRGANIQYF. CDR3 sequence (DNA): TGTGCCAGCAGGGACAGGGGGGCTAACATTCAGTACTTC.

This chain joins TRBV6-1 and TRBJ1-2; the D gene is possibly TRBD1 (6 bases). V was clipped by 1 base and J by 4 bases, with 13 bases between them. CDR1 is MNHNS, CDR2 SASEGT, per germline. This CDR3 is built from 15 residues. The CDR3 DNA is TGTGCCAGCAGTGAAGTGACAGGTGGGGGCTATGGCTACACCTTC. The encoded protein is CASSEVTGGGYGYTF.

The rearrangement joins TRBV30 to TRBJ2-5; D perhaps matches TRBD2 (6 bases). Germline CDR1 is GTSNPN and CDR2 is SVGIG (reference sequence). The CDR3 is 14 amino acids. Trimming cost V 3 bases and J 1 base, with 12 bases left between them. CDR3 sequence: CAWSLLGGQETQYF. The CDR3 DNA reads TGTGCCTGGAGCTTGTTGGGGGGCCAAGAGACCCAGTACTTC.